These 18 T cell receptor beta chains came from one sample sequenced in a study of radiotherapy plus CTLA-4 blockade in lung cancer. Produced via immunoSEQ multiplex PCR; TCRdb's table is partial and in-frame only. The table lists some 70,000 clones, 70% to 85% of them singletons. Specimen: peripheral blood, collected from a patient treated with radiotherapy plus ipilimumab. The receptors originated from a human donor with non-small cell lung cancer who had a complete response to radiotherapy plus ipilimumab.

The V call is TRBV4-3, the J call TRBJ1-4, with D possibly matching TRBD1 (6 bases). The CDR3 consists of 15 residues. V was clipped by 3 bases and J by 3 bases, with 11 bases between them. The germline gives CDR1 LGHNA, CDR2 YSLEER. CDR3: CASSQAGGSNEKLFF. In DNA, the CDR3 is TGCGCCAGCAGCCAGGCGGGGGGCTCTAATGAAAAACTGTTTTTT.

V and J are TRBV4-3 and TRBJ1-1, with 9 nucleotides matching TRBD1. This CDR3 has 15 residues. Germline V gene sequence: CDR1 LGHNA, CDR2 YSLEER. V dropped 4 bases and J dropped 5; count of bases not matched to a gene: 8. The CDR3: CASSRSPGQGTEAFF. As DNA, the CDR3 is TGCGCCAGCAGCCGATCCCCGGGACAGGGAACTGAAGCTTTCTTT.

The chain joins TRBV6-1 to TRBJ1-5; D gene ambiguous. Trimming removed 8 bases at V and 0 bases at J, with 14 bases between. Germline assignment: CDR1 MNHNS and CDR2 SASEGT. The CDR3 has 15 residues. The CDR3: CASRLEGYSNQPQHF. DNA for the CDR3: TGTGCCAGCCGCTTGGAGGGATATAGCAATCAGCCCCAGCATTTT.

The CDR3 spells CASSPETATGELFF. CDR3 bases: TGTGCCAGCTCACCGGAGACGGCAACCGGGGAGCTGTTTTTT. The rearrangement links TRBV18 to TRBJ2-2; D call uncertain. The CDR3 contains 14 residues. Germline V gene sequence: CDR1 KGHSH, CDR2 LQKENI. The V gene lost 3 bases and the J gene lost 5 bases, with 10 bases spanning the gap.

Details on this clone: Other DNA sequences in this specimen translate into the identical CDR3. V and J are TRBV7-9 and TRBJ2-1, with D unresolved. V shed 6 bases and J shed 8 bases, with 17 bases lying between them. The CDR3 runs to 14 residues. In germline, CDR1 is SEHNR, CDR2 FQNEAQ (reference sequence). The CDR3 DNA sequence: TGTGCCAGCAGACTCCGGGTCCTAAGTCATGAGCAGTTCTTC. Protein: CASRLRVLSHEQFF.

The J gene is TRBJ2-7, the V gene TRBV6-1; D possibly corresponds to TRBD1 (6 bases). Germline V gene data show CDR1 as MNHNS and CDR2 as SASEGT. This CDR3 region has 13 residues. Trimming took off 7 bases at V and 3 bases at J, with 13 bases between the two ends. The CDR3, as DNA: TGTGCCAGCAAGGCAGGGGAGCACTACGAGCAGTACTTC. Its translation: CASKAGEHYEQYF.

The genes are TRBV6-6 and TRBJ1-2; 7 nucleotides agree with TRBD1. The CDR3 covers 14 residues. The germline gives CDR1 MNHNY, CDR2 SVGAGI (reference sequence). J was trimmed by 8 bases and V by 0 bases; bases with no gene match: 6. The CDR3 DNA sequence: TGTGCCAGCAGTTACTCGGGGACAGCCCTGGGCTACACCTTC. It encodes CASSYSGTALGYTF.

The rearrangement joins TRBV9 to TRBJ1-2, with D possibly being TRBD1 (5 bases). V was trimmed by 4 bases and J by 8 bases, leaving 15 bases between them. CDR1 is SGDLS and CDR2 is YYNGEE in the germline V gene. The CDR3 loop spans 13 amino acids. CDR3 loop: CASSPHREGGYTF. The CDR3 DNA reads TGTGCCAGCAGCCCCCATCGGGAGGGGGGCTACACCTTC. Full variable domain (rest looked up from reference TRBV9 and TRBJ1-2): DSGVTQTPKHLITATGQRVTLRCSPRSGDLSVYWYQQSLDQGLQFLIQYYNGEERAKGNILERFSAQQFPDLHSELNLSSLELGDSALYFCASSPHREGGYTFGSGTRLTVV.

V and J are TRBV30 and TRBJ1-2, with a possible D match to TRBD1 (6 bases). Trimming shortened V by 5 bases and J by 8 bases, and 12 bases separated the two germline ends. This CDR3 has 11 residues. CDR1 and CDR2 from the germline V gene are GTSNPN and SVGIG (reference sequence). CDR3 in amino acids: CAWEGGYGYTF. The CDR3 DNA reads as TGTGCCTGGGAGGGGGGGTACGGCTACACCTTC. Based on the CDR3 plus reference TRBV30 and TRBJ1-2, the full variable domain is SQTIHQWPATLVQPVGSPLSLECTVEGTSNPNLYWYRQAAGRGLQLLFYSVGIGQISSEVPQNLSASRPQDRQFILSSKKLLLSDSGFYLCAWEGGYGYTFGSGTRLTVV.

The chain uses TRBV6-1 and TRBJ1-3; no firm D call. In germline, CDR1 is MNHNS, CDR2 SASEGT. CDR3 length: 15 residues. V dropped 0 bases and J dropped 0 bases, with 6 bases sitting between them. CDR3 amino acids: CASSEASASGNTIYF. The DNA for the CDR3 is TGTGCCAGCAGTGAAGCTTCAGCCTCTGGAAACACCATATATTTT.

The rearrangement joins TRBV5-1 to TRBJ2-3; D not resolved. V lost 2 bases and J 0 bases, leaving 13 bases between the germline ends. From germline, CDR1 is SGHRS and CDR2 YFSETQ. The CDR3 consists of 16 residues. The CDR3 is CASSLAPAFSTDTQYF. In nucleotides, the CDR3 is TGCGCCAGCAGCTTAGCTCCGGCCTTTAGCACAGATACGCAGTATTTT. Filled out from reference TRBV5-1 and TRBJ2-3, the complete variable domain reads KAGVTQTPRYLIKTRGQQVTLSCSPISGHRSVSWYQQTPGQGLQFLFEYFSETQRNKGNFPGRFSGRQFSNSRSEMNVSTLELGDSALYLCASSLAPAFSTDTQYFGPGTRLTVL.

The DNA of the CDR3 is TGTGCCAGCAGCTTAGTTGGGGACAGCACTGAAGCTTTCTTT. This sequence encodes CASSLVGDSTEAFF. V and J are TRBV7-9 and TRBJ1-1, with 7 nucleotides matching TRBD1. The ends lost 1 base at V and 4 bases at J; junction bases unmatched: 3. The CDR3 is 14 amino acids. Germline V CDR1 and CDR2: SEHNR, FQNEAQ (reference sequence).

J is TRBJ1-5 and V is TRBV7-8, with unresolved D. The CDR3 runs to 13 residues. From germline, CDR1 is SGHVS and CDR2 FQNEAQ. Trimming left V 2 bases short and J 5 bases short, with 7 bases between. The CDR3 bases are TGTGCCAGCAGCTTATCGACGGATCAGCCCCAGCATTTT. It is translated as CASSLSTDQPQHF.

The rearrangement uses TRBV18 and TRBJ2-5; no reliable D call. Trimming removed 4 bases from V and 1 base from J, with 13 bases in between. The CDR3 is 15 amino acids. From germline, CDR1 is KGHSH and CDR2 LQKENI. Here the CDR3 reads CASSLLSVPQETQYF. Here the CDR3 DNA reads TGTGCCAGCTCACTCCTCAGTGTTCCCCAAGAGACCCAGTACTTC.

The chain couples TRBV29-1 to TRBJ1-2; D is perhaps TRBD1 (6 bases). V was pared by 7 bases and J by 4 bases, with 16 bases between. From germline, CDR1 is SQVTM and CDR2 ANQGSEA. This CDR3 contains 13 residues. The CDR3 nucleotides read TGCAGCGCGGGACCCGAGGGGGTCTATGGCTACACCTTC. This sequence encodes CSAGPEGVYGYTF.

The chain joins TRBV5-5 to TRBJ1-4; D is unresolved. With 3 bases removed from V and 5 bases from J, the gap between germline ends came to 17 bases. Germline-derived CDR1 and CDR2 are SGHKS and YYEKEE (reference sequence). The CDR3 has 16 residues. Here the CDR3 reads CASSSIQFLSNEKLFF. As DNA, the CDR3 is TGTGCCAGCAGCTCGATCCAATTTCTTTCAAATGAAAAACTGTTTTTT.

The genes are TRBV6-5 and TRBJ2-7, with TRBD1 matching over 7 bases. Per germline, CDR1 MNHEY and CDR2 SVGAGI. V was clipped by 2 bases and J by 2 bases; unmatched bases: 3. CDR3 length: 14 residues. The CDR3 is CASSYDGQAYEQYF. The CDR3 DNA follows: TGTGCCAGCAGTTACGACGGACAGGCCTACGAGCAGTACTTC.

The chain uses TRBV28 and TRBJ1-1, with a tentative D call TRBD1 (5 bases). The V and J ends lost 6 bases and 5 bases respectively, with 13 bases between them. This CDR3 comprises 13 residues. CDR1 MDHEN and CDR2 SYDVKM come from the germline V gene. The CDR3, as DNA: TGTGCCAGCAGGGGGAGGGGCTCGACTGAAGCTTTCTTT. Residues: CASRGRGSTEAFF.